This TCR beta chain is from a study of blood T cells in healthy people across ages. Study in general: The capture of about one barcoded beta molecule per two T cells was achieved by template switching.

V was trimmed by 1 base and J by 2 bases, leaving 9 bases between them. Germline assignment: CDR1 SGDLS and CDR2 YYNGEE. This CDR3 contains 14 residues. Study-wide findings and caveats: Greater diversity and more naive CD4+ cells were seen in long-lived donors than in aged donors. Those diversity estimates obtained from one million T cells were thought to be underestimates. It was not possible, with unsorted PBMCs, to conclusively compare naive and antigen-experienced cells.

A second roughly 6 to 11 cycle PCR used barcoded and J-beta primers. One entry per CDR3 protein results from TCRdb running MiXCR on the 5' RACE reads. This table has about 830,000 distinct CDR3 sequences, over 45% appearing once. In the case of this clonotype: Its cognate antigen is unknown.

The chain has TRBV9 and TRBJ1-2; TRBD1 is a possible D gene (5 bases). The sample taken for sequencing was blood. The receptor was isolated from a man under 40 in good health. CDR3 amino acids: CASSVWDGNYGYTF. CDR3 nucleotides: TGTGCCAGCAGCGTATGGGACGGGAACTATGGCTACACCTTC.